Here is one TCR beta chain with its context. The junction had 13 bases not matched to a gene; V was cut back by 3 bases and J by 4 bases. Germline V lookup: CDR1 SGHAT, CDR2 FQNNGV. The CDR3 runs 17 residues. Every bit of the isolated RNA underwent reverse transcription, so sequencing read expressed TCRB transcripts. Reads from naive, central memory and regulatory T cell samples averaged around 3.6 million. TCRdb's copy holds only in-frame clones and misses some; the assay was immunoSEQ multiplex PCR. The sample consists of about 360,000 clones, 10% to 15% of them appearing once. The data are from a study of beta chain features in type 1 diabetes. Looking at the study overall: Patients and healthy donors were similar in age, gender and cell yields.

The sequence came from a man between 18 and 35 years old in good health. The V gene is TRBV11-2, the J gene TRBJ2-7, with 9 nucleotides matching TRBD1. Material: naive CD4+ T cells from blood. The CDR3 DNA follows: TGTGCCAGCAGCTTCTCGGTGGTGACAGGGGGAAGTTACGAGCAGTACTTC. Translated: CASSFSVVTGGSYEQYF.